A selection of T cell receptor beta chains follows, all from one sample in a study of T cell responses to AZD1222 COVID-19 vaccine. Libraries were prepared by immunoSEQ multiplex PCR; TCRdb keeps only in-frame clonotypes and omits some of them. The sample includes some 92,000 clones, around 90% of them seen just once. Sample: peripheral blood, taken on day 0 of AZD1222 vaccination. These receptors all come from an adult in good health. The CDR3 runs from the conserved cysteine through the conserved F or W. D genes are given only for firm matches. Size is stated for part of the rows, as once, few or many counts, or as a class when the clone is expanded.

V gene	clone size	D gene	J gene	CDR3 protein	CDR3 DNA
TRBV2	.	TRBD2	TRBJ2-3	CASSPGTSSTDTQYF	TGTGCCAGCAGTCCCGGGACTAGCAGCACAGATACGCAGTATTTT
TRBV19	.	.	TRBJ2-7	CASSMSSQHSGEQYF	TGTGCCAGTAGTATGAGTAGTCAGCATTCGGGCGAGCAGTACTTC
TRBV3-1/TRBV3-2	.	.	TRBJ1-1	CASSQVGRPLNTEAFF	TGTGCCAGCAGCCAAGTTGGCAGGCCCTTGAACACTGAAGCTTTCTTT
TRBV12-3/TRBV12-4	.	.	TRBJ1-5	CASSFGNQPQHF	TGTGCCAGCAGTTTCGGGAATCAGCCCCAGCATTTT
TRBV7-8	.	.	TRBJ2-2	CASSYLSRGELFF	TGTGCCAGCAGCTATCTGAGCCGCGGGGAGCTGTTTTTT
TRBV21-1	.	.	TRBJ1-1	CASSSLSGQTLNTEAFF	TGTGCCAGCAGCAGCCTCTCGGGACAGACCTTGAACACTGAAGCTTTCTTT
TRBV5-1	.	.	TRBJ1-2	CASSLLGPGAEGYTF	TGCGCCAGCAGCCTTTTAGGTCCGGGGGCGGAAGGCTACACCTTC
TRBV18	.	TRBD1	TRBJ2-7	CASSPPGQGAYEQYF	TGTGCCAGCTCACCACCCGGACAGGGAGCCTACGAGCAGTACTTC
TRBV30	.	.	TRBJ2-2	CAWSVRGYTGELFF	TGTGCCTGGAGTGTACGTGGGTACACCGGGGAGCTGTTTTTT
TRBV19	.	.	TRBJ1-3	CASSIPPSSGGGNTIYF	TGTGCCAGTAGTATTCCGCCGAGCTCGGGTGGTGGAAACACCATATATTTT
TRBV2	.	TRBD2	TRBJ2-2	CASRREVLAGRIGELFF	TGTGCCAGCAGAAGGGAGGTTCTAGCGGGAAGGATCGGGGAGCTGTTTTTT
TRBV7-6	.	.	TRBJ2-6	CASSRPRLRGANVLTF	TGTGCCAGCAGCCGACCCCGCCTTAGGGGGGCCAACGTCCTGACTTTC
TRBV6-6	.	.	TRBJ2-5	CASSYPRETQYF	TGTGCCAGCAGTTACCCACGTGAGACCCAGTACTTC
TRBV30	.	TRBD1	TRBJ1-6	CAWSVLSAGTGTSPLHF	TGTGCCTGGAGTGTACTGTCAGCCGGGACAGGGACGTCACCCCTCCACTTT
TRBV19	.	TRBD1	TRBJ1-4	CASSTADRESEKLFF	TGTGCCAGTAGTACAGCCGACAGGGAGAGTGAAAAACTGTTTTTT
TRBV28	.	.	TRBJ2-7	CASTLESGYHEQYF	TGTGCCAGCACCTTGGAATCCGGGTACCACGAGCAGTACTTC
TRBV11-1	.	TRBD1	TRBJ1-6	CASRPGTGVLDSPLHF	TGTGCCAGCAGACCCGGGACAGGGGTCTTGGATTCACCCCTCCACTTT
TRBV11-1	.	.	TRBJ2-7	CASSRPGLDAGEQYF	TGTGCCAGCAGCCGGCCGGGGTTGGACGCGGGGGAGCAGTACTTC
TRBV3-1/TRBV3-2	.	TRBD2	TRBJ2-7	CASSQDNGRWGNEQYF	TGTGCCAGCAGCCAAGATAACGGGAGGTGGGGAAACGAGCAGTACTTC
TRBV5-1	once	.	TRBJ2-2	CASSLRGSGNTGELFF	TGCGCCAGCAGCTTGAGGGGTTCGGGGAACACCGGGGAGCTGTTTTTT
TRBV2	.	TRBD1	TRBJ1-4	CASSRDRGPGEKLFF	TGTGCCAGCAGTCGGGACAGGGGGCCGGGCGAAAAACTGTTTTTT
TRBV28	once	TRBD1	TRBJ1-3	CASRYQGAGGNTIYF	TGTGCCAGCAGATACCAGGGGGCTGGTGGAAACACCATATATTTT
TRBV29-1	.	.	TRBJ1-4	CSVRTPTNEKLFF	TGCAGCGTGCGGACACCAACTAATGAAAAACTGTTTTTT
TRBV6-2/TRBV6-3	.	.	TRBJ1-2	CASSYRPSGSYRDGYTF	TGTGCCAGCAGTTACCGTCCCTCGGGGAGTTACAGGGATGGCTACACCTTC
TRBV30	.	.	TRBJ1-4	CAWSSGTEYEKLFF	TGTGCCTGGAGTTCGGGGACCGAGTATGAAAAACTGTTTTTT
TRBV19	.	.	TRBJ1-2	CASKKGSYGYTF	TGTGCCAGTAAAAAGGGGAGCTATGGCTACACCTTC